The clone carrying this T cell receptor beta chain was seen once. Antigen unknown. This specimen belongs to a study of cytomegalovirus exposure and HLA in healthy donors. Trimming took off 5 bases at V and 0 bases at J, with 14 bases between the two ends. Per germline, CDR1 MGHDK and CDR2 SYGVNS. The CDR3 is 16 amino acids. Study-wide points: The classifier reportedly diagnosed cytomegalovirus status with high specificity and sensitivity.

PCR primers comprised 60 Vbeta and 13 Jbeta primers. Some clones are missing from TCRdb's copy, which holds only in-frame ones; the method was immunoSEQ multiplex PCR. Of roughly 180,000 clones in the sample, about 73% are singletons; the top ten hold less than 15%. The gene calls are TRBV25-1 and TRBJ2-1, with D perhaps TRBD1 (6 bases). Material for sequencing was PBMCs. The receptor comes from a woman between 45 and 65 years old in good health and CMV-seropositive. The CDR3 nucleotides read TGTGCCAGCAGTTTGGGGGCGGTCAGCTCCTACAATGAGCAGTTCTTC. This gives the protein CASSLGAVSSYNEQFF.